The rows below give T cell receptor beta chains drawn from one sample of a study of technical replicates of blood from several donors. Repertoires were generated with immunoSEQ multiplex PCR, while TCRdb's copy carries only in-frame clones and drops some. The data show more than 65,000 clones, about 92% seen once. The material sequenced was T cells isolated from PBMCs. The receptors derive from a human donor in good health. Both conserved end residues are part of each CDR3. D genes are given only for firm matches. Clone size is given for some rows only: seen once, a few or many times, or a class if the clone is expanded.

D,size,V,J,DNA,CDR3
TRBD1,NA,TRBV29-1,TRBJ2-1,TGCAGCCATGACGGGACAGGGGGGTATGAGCAGTTCTTC,CSHDGTGGYEQFF
NA,NA,TRBV5-1,TRBJ2-6,TGCGCCAGCAGCTTGGGAGCGAGCGGGGCCAACGTCCTGACTTTC,CASSLGASGANVLTF
NA,NA,TRBV30,TRBJ2-1,TGTGCCTGGAGTCTAGCGTACAATGAGCAGTTCTTC,CAWSLAYNEQFF
NA,once,TRBV6-1,TRBJ2-7,TGTGCCAGCAGTGGGGGGCTGGGGACGGTAGGCTCCTACGAGCAGTACTTC,CASSGGLGTVGSYEQYF
NA,NA,TRBV10-1,TRBJ2-1,TGCGCCAGCTTCAGGGAGGACTCCTACAATGAGCAGTTCTTC,CASFREDSYNEQFF
NA,NA,TRBV5-4,TRBJ2-7,TGTGCCAGCAGCTTGCTCGGGACCTACGAGCAGTACTTC,CASSLLGTYEQYF
NA,NA,TRBV6-5,TRBJ1-2,TGTGCCAGCAGTTACGAGGCAAACTATGGCTACACCTTC,CASSYEANYGYTF
NA,NA,TRBV18,TRBJ1-5,TGTGCCAGCTCACCTAGGGGAGGGAATCAGCCCCAGCATTTT,CASSPRGGNQPQHF
TRBD2,NA,TRBV28,TRBJ2-7,TGTGCCAGCAGTTTAAACGTCGGGGTAGCGGGAGGCCGAAGCTCCTACGAGCAGTACTTC,CASSLNVGVAGGRSSYEQYF
TRBD1,NA,TRBV4-2,TRBJ1-2,TGTGCCAGCAGCCAAGGAGAACAGGGGGCCGGCTACACCTTC,CASSQGEQGAGYTF
TRBD2,NA,TRBV27,TRBJ2-1,TGTGCCAGCAGTTTATCCCTCGCTAGCGGGAGTTACAATGAGCAGTTCTTC,CASSLSLASGSYNEQFF
NA,NA,TRBV30,TRBJ1-4,TGTGCCTGGAGTCGAGGTCGAGAAAAACTGTTTTTT,CAWSRGREKLFF
NA,NA,TRBV5-8,TRBJ2-3,TGTGCCAGCAGCTTGAACAGGGCCTCAGATACGCAGTATTTT,CASSLNRASDTQYF
NA,NA,TRBV28,TRBJ2-1,TGTGCCAGCAGTCCTATTATTGCTTCGACTAGTGCTCCCTTGAATGAGCAGTTCTTC,CASSPIIASTSAPLNEQFF